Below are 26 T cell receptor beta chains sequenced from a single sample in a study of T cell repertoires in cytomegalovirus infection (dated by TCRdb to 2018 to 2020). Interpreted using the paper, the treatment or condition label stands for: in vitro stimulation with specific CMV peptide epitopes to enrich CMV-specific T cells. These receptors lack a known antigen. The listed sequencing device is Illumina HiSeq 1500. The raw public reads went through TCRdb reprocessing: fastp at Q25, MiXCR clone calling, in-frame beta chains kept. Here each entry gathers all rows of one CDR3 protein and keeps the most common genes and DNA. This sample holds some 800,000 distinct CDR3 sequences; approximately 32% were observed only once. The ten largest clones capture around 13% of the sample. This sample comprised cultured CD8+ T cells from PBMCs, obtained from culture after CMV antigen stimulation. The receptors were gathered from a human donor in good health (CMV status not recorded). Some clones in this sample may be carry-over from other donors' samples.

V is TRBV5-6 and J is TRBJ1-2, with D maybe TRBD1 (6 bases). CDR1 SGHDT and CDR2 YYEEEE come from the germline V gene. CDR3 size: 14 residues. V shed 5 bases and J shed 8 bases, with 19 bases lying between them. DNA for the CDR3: TGTGCCAGCAGTCCGCCACAGGGCGGGGGAGGCTACACCTTC. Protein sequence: CASSPPQGGGGYTF.

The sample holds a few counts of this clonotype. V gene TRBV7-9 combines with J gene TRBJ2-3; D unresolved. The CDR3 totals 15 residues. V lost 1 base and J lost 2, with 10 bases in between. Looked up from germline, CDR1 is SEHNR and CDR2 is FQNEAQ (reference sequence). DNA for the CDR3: TGTGCCAGCAGCTTAGATTACAGATCCACAGATACGCAGTATTTT. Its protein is CASSLDYRSTDTQYF.

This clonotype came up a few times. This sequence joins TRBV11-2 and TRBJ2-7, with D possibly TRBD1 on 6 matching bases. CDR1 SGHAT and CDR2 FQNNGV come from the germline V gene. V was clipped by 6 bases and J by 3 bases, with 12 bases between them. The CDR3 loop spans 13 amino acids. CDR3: CASRLQGNYEQYV. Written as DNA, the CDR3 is TGTGCCAGCAGACTACAGGGTAACTACGAGCAGTACGTC.

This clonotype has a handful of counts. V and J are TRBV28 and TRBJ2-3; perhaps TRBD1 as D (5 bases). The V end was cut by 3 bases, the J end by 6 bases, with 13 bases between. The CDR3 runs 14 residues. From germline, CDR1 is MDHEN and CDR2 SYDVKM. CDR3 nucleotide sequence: TGTGCCAGCAGTTTCCAAGGGGTTTTGGATACGCAGTATTTT. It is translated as CASSFQGVLDTQYF. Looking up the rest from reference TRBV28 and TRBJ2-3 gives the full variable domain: DVKVTQSSRYLVKRTGEKVFLECVQDMDHENMFWYRQDPGLGLRLIYFSYDVKMKEKGDIPEGYSVSREKKERFSLILESASTNQTSMYLCASSFQGVLDTQYFGPGTRLTVL.

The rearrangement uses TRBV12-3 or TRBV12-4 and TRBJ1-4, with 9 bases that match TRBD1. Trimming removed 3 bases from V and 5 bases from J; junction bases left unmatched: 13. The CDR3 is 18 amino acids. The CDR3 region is CASSFLLPGQGPNEKLFF. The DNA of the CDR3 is TGTGCCAGCAGTTTTCTACTCCCGGGACAGGGACCGAATGAAAAACTGTTTTTT.

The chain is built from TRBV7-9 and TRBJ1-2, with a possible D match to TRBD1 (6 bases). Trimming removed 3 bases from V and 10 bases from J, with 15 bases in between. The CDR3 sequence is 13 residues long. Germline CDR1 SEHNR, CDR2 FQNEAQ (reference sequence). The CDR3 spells CASSFQGRENYTF. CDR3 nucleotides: TGTGCCAGCAGCTTTCAGGGGAGAGAAAACTACACCTTC. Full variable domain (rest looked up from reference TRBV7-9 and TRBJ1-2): DTGVSQNPRHKITKRGQNVTFRCDPISEHNRLYWYRQTLGQGPEFLTYFQNEAQLEKSRLLSDRFSAERPKGSFSTLEIQRTEQGDSAMYLCASSFQGRENYTFGSGTRLTVV.

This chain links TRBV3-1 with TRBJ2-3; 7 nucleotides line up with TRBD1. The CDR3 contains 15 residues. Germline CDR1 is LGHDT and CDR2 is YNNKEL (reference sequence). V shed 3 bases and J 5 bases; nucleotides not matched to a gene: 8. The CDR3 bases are TGTGCCAGCAGCCACTCGACAGGGTTAGAAGATACGCAGTATTTT. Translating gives CASSHSTGLEDTQYF.

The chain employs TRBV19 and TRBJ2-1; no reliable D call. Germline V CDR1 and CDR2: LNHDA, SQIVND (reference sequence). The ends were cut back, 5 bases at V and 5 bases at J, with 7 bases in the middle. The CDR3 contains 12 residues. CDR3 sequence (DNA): TGTGCCAGTAGTCGCCCACACAATGAGCAGTTCTTC. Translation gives CASSRPHNEQFF.

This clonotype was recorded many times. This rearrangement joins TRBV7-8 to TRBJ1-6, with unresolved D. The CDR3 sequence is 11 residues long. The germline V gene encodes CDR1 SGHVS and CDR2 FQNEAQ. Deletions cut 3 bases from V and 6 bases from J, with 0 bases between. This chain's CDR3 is CASSFNSPLHF. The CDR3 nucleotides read TGTGCCAGCAGCTTTAATTCACCCCTCCACTTT.

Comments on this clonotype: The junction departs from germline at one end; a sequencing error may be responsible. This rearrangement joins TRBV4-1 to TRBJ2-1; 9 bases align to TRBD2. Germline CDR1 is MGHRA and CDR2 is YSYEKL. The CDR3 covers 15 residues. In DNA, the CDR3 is TGTGCCAGCAGCCAAGTTAGCGGGGGTAAAGATGAGCAGTTCTTC. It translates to CASSQVSGGKDEQFF.

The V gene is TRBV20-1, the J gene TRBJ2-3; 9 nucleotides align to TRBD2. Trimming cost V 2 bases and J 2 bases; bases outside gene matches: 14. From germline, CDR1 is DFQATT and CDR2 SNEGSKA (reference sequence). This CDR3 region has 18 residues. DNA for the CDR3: TGCAGTGCTAGATACCCCCCTTTAGCGGGGGACCACACAGATACGCAGTATTTT. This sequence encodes CSARYPPLAGDHTDTQYF.

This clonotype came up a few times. The CDR3 DNA follows: TGTGCCAGCAGCTTGCTGGGGGGAGACACCGGGGAGCTGTTTTTT. The encoded protein is CASSLLGGDTGELFF. The genes are TRBV5-4 and TRBJ2-2; D is possibly TRBD2 (6 bases). The V gene's germline CDR1 is SGHNT and CDR2 YYREEE (reference sequence). Trimming removed 1 base at V and 3 bases at J, with 10 bases between. The CDR3 loop spans 15 amino acids.

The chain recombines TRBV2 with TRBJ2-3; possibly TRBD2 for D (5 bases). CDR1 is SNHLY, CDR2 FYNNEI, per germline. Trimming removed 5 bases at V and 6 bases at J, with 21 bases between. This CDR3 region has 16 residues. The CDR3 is CASSPPPGGPGDTQYF. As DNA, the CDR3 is TGTGCCAGCAGTCCACCCCCGGGCGGCCCGGGGGATACGCAGTATTTT.

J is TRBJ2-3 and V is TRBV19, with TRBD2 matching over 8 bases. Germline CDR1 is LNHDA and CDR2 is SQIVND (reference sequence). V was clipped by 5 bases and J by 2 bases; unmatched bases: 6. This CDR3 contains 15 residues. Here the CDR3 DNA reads TGTGCCAGTAGTCAACTAGCGGAGTTCACAGATACGCAGTATTTT. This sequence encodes CASSQLAEFTDTQYF.

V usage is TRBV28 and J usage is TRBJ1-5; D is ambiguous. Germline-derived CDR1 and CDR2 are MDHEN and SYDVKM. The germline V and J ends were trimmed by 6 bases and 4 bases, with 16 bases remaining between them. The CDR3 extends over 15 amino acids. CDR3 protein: CASSPHRNGNQPQHF. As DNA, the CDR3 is TGTGCCAGCAGCCCCCACCGCAACGGTAATCAGCCCCAGCATTTT.

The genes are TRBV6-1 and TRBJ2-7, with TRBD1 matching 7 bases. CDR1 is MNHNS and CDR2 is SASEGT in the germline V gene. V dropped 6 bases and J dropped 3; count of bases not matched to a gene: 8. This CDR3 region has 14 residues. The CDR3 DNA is TGTGCCAGCAGCCTACGGGACAGCCGCTACGAGCAGTACGTC. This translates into CASSLRDSRYEQYV.

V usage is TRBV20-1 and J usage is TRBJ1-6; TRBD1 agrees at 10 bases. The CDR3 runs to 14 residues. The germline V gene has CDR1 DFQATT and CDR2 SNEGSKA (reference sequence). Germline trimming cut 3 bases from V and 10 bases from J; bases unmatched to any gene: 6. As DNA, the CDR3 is TGCAGTGCTAGCCCTGGACAGGGGGGATCACCCCTCCACTTT. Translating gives CSASPGQGGSPLHF.

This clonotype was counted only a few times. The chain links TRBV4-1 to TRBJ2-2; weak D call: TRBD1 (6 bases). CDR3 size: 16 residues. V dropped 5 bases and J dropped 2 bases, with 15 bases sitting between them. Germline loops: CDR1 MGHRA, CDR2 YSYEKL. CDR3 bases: TGCGCCAGCAGCTACGTCGGGACACCCAACACCGGGGAGCTGTTTTTT. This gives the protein CASSYVGTPNTGELFF.

CDR3 loop: CASTLVAGDNTGELFF. The CDR3 DNA follows: TGTGCCAGCACCCTTGTAGCGGGGGATAACACCGGGGAGCTGTTTTTT. This chain joins TRBV28 and TRBJ2-2; 9 nucleotides align to TRBD2. The length of the CDR3 is 16 residues. Trimming cost V 7 bases and J 2 bases; bases outside gene matches: 8. Germline CDR1 is MDHEN and CDR2 is SYDVKM.

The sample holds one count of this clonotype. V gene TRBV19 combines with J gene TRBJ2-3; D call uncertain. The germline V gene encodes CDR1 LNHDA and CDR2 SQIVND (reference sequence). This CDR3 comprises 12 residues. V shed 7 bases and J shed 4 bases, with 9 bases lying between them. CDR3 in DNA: TGTGCCAGTACCATGGGCGCAGATACGCAGTATTTT. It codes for CASTMGADTQYF.

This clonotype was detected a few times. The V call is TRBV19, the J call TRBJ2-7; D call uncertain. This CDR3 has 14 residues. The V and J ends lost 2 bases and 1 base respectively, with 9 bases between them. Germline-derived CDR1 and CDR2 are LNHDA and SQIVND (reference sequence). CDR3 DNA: TGTGCCAGTAGTATACGGACGGATTCCTACGAGCAGTACTTC. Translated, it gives CASSIRTDSYEQYF.

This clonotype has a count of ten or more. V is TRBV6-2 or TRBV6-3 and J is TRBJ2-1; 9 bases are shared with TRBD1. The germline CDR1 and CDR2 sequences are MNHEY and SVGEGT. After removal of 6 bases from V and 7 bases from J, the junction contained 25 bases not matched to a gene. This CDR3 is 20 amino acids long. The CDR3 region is CASRQILPGQGRGRLNEQFF. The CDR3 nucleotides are TGTGCCAGCAGACAAATTCTTCCGGGACAGGGAAGGGGCCGATTGAATGAGCAGTTCTTC.

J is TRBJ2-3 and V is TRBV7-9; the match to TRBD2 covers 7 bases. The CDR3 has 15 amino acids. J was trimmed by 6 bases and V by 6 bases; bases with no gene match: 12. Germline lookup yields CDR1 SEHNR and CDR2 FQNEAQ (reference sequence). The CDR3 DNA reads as TGTGCCAGCAGACCCGGTTGGGGGGGAGAGGATACGCAGTATTTT. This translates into CASRPGWGGEDTQYF. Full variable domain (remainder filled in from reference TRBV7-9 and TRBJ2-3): DTGVSQNPRHKITKRGQNVTFRCDPISEHNRLYWYRQTLGQGPEFLTYFQNEAQLEKSRLLSDRFSAERPKGSFSTLEIQRTEQGDSAMYLCASRPGWGGEDTQYFGPGTRLTVL.

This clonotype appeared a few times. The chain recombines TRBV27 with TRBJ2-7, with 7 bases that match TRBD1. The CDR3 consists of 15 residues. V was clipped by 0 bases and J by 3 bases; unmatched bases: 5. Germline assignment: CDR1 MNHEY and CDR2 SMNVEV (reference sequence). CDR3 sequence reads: CASSLSGDSYYEQYV. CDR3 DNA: TGTGCCAGCAGTTTATCGGGGGACAGCTACTACGAGCAGTACGTC.

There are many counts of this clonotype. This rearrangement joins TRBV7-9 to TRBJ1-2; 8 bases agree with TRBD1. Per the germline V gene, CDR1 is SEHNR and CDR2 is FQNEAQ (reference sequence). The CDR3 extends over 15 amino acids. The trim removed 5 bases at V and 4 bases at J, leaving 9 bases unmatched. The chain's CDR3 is CASSPGQATFYGYTF. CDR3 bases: TGTGCCAGCAGCCCGGGACAGGCGACCTTCTATGGCTACACCTTC.

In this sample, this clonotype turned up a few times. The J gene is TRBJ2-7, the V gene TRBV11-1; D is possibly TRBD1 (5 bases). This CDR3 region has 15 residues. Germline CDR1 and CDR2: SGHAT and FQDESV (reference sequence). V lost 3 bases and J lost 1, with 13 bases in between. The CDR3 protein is CASSFDRDRSYEQYV. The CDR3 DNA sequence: TGTGCCAGCAGCTTTGACAGAGACAGATCCTACGAGCAGTACGTC.